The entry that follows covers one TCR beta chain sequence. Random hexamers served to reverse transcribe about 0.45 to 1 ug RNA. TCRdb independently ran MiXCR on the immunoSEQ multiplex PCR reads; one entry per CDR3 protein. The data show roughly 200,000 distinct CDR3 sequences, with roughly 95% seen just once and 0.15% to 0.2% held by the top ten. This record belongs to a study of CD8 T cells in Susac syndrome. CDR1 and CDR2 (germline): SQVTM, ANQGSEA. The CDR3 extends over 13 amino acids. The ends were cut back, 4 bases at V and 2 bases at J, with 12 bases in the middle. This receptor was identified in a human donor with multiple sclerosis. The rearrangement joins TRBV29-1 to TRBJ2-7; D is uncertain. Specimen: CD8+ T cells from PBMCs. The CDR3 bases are TGCAGCGTTGTATGGGCTTCCACCTACGAGCAGTACTTC. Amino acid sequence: CSVVWASTYEQYF.